This TCR beta chain was documented in a study of spatial heterogeneity in lung cancer. Each CDR3 protein is one row after TCRdb ran MiXCR on the 5' RACE reads. Of roughly 10,000 distinct CDR3 sequences listed, around 12% are singletons. This clonotype is medium-sized (0.01 to 0.1%) by share. The antigen remains unidentified. This beta chain is a stray sequence in a library constructed for alpha chains; its clone size is not meaningful. The sample's time point: sample taken at primary tumor resection. Study observations and caveats: Mutation counts in tumors were tracked by counts of expanded intratumoral alpha and beta TCRs.

This CDR3 comprises 15 residues. Germline V gives CDR1 SEHNR, CDR2 FQNEAQ (reference sequence). V gave up 0 bases and J gave up 5 bases, with 13 bases separating them. The input for sequencing was lung tumor tissue, taken at surgery. This TCR derives from a male donor with early-stage non-small cell lung cancer. This sequence joins TRBV7-9 and TRBJ2-5; D might be TRBD2 (5 bases). For the CDR3, the DNA is TGTGCCAGCAGCTTAGCAGAGGGTCGCGGGGAGACCCAGTACTTC. Translated: CASSLAEGRGETQYF.